Each of the 14 T cell receptor beta chains below was sequenced from the same sample in a study of CD8 T cells in ankylosing spondylitis. Each CDR3 protein gets one entry after TCRdb re-called the 5' RACE reads with MiXCR. The repertoire holds some 87,000 distinct CDR3 sequences, with 8.8% as singletons. The sample was blood, either unsorted or a sorted T cell fraction (not recorded which). These receptors all stem from a male donor with ankylosing spondylitis or in good health (not recorded which).

There are many counts of this clonotype. V is TRBV24-1 and J is TRBJ2-3; D may be TRBD2 (6 bases). Germline CDR1 is KGHDR and CDR2 is SFDVKD. The V and J ends lost 9 bases and 2 bases respectively, with 11 bases between them. This CDR3 is 13 amino acids long. CDR3 in amino acids: CATAGLLTDTQYF. For the CDR3, the DNA is TGTGCCACCGCGGGACTTCTCACAGATACGCAGTATTTT.

Only a few counts were recorded for this clonotype. V and J are TRBV29-1 and TRBJ2-3, with no clear D. This CDR3 is 11 amino acids long. Germline assignment: CDR1 SQVTM and CDR2 ANQGSEA. With 8 bases removed from V and 0 bases from J, the gap between germline ends came to 6 bases. CDR3 DNA sequence: TGCAGCACCACTAGCACAGATACGCAGTATTTT. Protein: CSTTSTDTQYF.

This clonotype showed up many times. V is TRBV27 and J is TRBJ1-2, with 7 bases that match TRBD1. The CDR3 extends over 15 amino acids. V shed 6 bases and J 6 bases; nucleotides not matched to a gene: 13. Germline V gene data show CDR1 as MNHEY and CDR2 as SMNVEV (reference sequence). Written as DNA, the CDR3 is TGTGCCAGCAGGCCGATCGACAGGGCGAGTGATGGCTACACCTTC. Translated, it gives CASRPIDRASDGYTF.

The chain is built from TRBV30 and TRBJ2-3; 8 bases fit TRBD2. This CDR3 region has 15 residues. Trimming at V came to 0 bases and at J to 6 bases, leaving 8 bases not matched to a gene. Per the germline V gene, CDR1 is GTSNPN and CDR2 is SVGIG (reference sequence). Written as DNA, the CDR3 is TGTGCCTGGAGTGTTCGTCGGGGGGGATCCGATACGCAGTATTTT. Translating it yields CAWSVRRGGSDTQYF.

The table lists this clonotype with many counts. This chain links TRBV5-1 with TRBJ1-5; 9 nucleotides agree with TRBD1. Germline values: CDR1 SGHRS, CDR2 YFSETQ. V shed 4 bases and J 6 bases; nucleotides not matched to a gene: 5. CDR3 size: 14 residues. The CDR3 protein is CASSPGQGRQPQHF. The CDR3 nucleotides are TGCGCCAGCAGCCCGGGACAGGGACGTCAGCCCCAGCATTTT.

This clonotype was observed many times. The chain joins TRBV7-9 to TRBJ1-2; TRBD1 is a possible D gene (5 bases). V dropped 4 bases and J dropped 8 bases, with 14 bases sitting between them. The CDR3 consists of 13 residues. In germline, CDR1 is SEHNR, CDR2 FQNEAQ (reference sequence). The CDR3 DNA is TGTGCCAGCAGCTCCAATGGGGACGACGGCTACACCTTC. Translating it yields CASSSNGDDGYTF.

This clonotype was counted at least ten times. The chain has TRBV28 and TRBJ1-2; no clear D gene. V lost 3 bases to trimming and J lost 14 bases, with 13 bases between them. Germline V gives CDR1 MDHEN, CDR2 SYDVKM. There are 11 residues in the CDR3. The CDR3 nucleotides are TGTGCCAGCAGTTTCCCGCGTGGTAAAACCTTC. It encodes CASSFPRGKTF.

There are many counts of this clonotype. The chain recombines TRBV5-1 with TRBJ2-6; 12 bases align to TRBD1. V was pared by 4 bases and J by 2 bases, with 4 bases of the junction left unmatched. Germline assignment: CDR1 SGHRS and CDR2 YFSETQ. The CDR3 is 17 amino acids. In DNA, the CDR3 is TGCGCCAGCAGCCCGGGACAGGGGGCACCTGGGGCCAACGTCCTGACTTTC. Protein sequence: CASSPGQGAPGANVLTF.

As regards this clonotype: This may be a read error, as it is one base from a much larger clone. This sequence joins TRBV5-1 and TRBJ1-1; the match to TRBD1 covers 9 bases. This CDR3 is 14 amino acids long. Trimming took 3 bases from V and 4 from J; bases not matched to a gene: 4. Germline V gives CDR1 SGHRS, CDR2 YFSETQ. This CDR3 is CASSWGQGSTEAFF. CDR3 sequence (DNA): TGCGCCAGCAGCTGGGGACAGGGATCCACTGAAGCTTTCTTT.

This clonotype showed up just a few times. The chain joins TRBV7-2 to TRBJ2-5; 7 nucleotides agree with TRBD2. This CDR3 is 15 amino acids long. Looked up from germline, CDR1 is SGHTA and CDR2 is FQGNSA. J gave up 5 bases and V 1 base, and 7 bases lay outside the gene matches. The CDR3 coding sequence is TGTGCCAGCAGCTTAGGAACCAGCGGGGTTGAGACCCAGTACTTC. As protein: CASSLGTSGVETQYF.

A word on this clonotype: A much larger clone lies a single base off, so this may be a read error. The chain couples TRBV5-1 to TRBJ2-1; possibly TRBD1 or TRBD2 for D (5 bases each). Germline V CDR1 and CDR2: SGHRS, YFSETQ. The V end lost 1 base, the J end lost 7 bases, and 18 bases lay between the germline ends. The CDR3 runs to 16 residues. In nucleotides, the CDR3 is TGCGCCAGCAGCTTGACGGGACCGGGGCTCGGTAATGAGCAGTTCTTC. Translating it yields CASSLTGPGLGNEQFF.

This clonotype has a count of ten or more. The CDR3 spells CASSSTGESYGYTF. The CDR3 DNA reads as TGTGCCAGCAGCTCCACAGGGGAGAGCTATGGCTACACCTTC. The chain couples TRBV7-9 to TRBJ1-2; 7 bases agree with TRBD1. Germline lookup yields CDR1 SEHNR and CDR2 FQNEAQ (reference sequence). The CDR3 extends over 14 amino acids. Trimming removed 4 bases from V and 4 bases from J; junction bases left unmatched: 6.

This clonotype has ten or more counts. The rearrangement joins TRBV20-1 to TRBJ2-7; 14 bases agree with TRBD2. The CDR3 extends over 15 amino acids. V lost 0 bases, J lost 6 bases, and 4 bases stayed unmatched. Germline CDR1 and CDR2: DFQATT and SNEGSKA (reference sequence). For the CDR3, the DNA is TGCAGTGCTAGAGATGGGACTAGCGGGGGTCCCGAGCAGTACTTC. Translating gives CSARDGTSGGPEQYF.

This clonotype was picked up a small number of times. The chain is built from TRBV30 and TRBJ1-5, with D perhaps TRBD1 (6 bases). Trimming shortened V by 4 bases and J by 5 bases, and 9 bases separated the two germline ends. The CDR3 is 12 amino acids. The V gene's germline CDR1 is GTSNPN and CDR2 SVGIG (reference sequence). The CDR3 is CAWNREDQPQHF. CDR3 DNA sequence: TGTGCCTGGAACAGGGAAGATCAGCCCCAGCATTTT.